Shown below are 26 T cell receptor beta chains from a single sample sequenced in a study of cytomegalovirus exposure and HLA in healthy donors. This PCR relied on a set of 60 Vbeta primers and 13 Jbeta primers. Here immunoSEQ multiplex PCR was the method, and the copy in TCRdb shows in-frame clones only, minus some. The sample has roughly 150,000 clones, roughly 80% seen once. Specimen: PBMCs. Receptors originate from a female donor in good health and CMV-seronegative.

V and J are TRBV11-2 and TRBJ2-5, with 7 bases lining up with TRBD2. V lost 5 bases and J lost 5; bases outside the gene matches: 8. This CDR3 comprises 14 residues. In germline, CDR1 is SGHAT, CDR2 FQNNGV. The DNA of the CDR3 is TGTGCCAGCAGCAAGCTAGCGGTGTTTGAGACCCAGTACTTC. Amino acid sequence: CASSKLAVFETQYF.

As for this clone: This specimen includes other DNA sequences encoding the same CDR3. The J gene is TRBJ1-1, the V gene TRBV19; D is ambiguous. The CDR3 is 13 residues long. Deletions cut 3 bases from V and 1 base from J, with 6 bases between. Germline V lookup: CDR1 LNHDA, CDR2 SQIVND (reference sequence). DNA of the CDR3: TGTGCCAGTAGTATTGGGAGGAACACTGAAGCTTTCTTT. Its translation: CASSIGRNTEAFF.

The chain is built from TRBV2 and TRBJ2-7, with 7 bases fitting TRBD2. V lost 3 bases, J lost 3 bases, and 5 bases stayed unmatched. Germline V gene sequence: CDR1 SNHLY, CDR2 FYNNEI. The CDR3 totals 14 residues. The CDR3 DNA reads TGTGCCAGCAGTGACCCCCGCGGGAGCTACGAGCAGTACTTC. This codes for CASSDPRGSYEQYF.

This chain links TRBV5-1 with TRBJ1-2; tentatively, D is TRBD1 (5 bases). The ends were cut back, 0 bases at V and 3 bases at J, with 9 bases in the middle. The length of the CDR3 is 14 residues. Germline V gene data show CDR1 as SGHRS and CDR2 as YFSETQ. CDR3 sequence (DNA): TGCGCCAGCAGCTTGGACAGGCAGGACTATGGCTACACCTTC. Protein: CASSLDRQDYGYTF.

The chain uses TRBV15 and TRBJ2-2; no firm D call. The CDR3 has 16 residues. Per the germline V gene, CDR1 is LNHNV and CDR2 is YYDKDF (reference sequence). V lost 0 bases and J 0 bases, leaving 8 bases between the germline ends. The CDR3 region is CATSRDFDTNTGELFF. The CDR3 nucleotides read TGTGCCACCAGCAGAGATTTCGACACGAACACCGGGGAGCTGTTTTTT.

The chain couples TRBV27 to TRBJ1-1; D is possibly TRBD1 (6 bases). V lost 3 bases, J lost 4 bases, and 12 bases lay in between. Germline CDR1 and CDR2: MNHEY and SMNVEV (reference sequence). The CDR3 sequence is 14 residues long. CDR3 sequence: CASSFGRQATEAFF. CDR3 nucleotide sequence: TGTGCCAGCAGTTTCGGACGACAGGCCACTGAAGCTTTCTTT.

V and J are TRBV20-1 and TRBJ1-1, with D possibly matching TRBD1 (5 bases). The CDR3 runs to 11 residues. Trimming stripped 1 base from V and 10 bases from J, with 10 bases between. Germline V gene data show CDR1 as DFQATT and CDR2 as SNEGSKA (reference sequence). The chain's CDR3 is CSARAAGPAFF. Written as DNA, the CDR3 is TGCAGTGCTAGAGCTGCAGGGCCAGCTTTCTTT.

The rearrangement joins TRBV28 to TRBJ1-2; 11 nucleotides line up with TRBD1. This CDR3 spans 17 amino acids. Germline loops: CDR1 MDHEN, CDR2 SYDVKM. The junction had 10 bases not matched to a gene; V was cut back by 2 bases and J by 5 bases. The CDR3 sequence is CASSLGTGGYLFYGYTF. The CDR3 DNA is TGTGCCAGCAGTTTAGGGACAGGGGGATACCTTTTTTATGGCTACACCTTC.

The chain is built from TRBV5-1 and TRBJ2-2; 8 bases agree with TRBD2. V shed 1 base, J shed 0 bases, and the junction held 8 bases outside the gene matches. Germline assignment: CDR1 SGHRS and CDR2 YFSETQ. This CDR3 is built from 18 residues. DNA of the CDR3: TGCGCCAGCAGCTTGACGGGAGGGCCGTTATCGAACACCGGGGAGCTGTTTTTT. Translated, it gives CASSLTGGPLSNTGELFF. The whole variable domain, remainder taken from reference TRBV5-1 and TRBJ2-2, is KAGVTQTPRYLIKTRGQQVTLSCSPISGHRSVSWYQQTPGQGLQFLFEYFSETQRNKGNFPGRFSGRQFSNSRSEMNVSTLELGDSALYLCASSLTGGPLSNTGELFFGEGSRLTVL.

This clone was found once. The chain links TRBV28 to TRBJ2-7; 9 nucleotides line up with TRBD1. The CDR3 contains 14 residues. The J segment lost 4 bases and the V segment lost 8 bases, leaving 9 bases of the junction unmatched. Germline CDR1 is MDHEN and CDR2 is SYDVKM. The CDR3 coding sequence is TGTGCCAGCCGACGGACAGGGGACTTTTACGAGCAGTACTTC. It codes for CASRRTGDFYEQYF.

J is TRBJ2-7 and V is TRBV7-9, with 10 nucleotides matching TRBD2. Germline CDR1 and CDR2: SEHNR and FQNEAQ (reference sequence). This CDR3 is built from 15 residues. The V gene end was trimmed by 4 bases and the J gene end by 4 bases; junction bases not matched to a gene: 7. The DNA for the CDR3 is TGTGCCAGCAGCTCGTTTCTAGCGGGAGCTTACGAGCAGTACTTC. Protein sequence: CASSSFLAGAYEQYF.

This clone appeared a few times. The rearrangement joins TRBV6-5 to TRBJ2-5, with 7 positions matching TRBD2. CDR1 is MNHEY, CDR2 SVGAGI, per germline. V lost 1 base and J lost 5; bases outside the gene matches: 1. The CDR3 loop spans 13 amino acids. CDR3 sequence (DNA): TGTGCCAGCAGTTACTTCGGGGGGGAGACCCAGTACTTC. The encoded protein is CASSYFGGETQYF.

The CDR3 is CASSYSLNTEAFF. The CDR3, as DNA: TGTGCCAGCAGCTACAGTTTGAACACTGAAGCTTTCTTT. V gene TRBV14 combines with J gene TRBJ1-1, with D uncertain. V was cut by 5 bases and J by 0 bases, with 7 bases left in between. The germline gives CDR1 SGHDN, CDR2 FVKESK. This CDR3 comprises 13 residues.

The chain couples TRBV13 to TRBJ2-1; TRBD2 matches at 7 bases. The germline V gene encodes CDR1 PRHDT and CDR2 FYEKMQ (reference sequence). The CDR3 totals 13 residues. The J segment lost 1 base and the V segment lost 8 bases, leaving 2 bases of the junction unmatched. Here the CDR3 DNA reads TGTGCCAGCGGGAGGGGTTCCTACAATGAGCAGTTCTTC. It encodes CASGRGSYNEQFF. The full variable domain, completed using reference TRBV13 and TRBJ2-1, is AAGVIQSPRHLIKEKRETATLKCYPIPRHDTVYWYQQGPGQDPQFLISFYEKMQSDKGSIPDRFSAQQFSDYHSELNMSSLELGDSALYFCASGRGSYNEQFFGPGTRLTVL.

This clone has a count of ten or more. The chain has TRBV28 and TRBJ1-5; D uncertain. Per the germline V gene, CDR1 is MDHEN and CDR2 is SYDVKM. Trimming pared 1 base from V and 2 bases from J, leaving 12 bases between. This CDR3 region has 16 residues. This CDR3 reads CASSLFPPGGNQPQHF. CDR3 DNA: TGTGCCAGCAGTTTATTCCCTCCCGGGGGCAATCAGCCCCAGCATTTT.

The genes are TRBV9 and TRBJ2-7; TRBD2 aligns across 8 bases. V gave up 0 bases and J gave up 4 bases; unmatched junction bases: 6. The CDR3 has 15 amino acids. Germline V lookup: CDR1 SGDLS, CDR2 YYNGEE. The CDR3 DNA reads TGTGCCAGCAGCGTAGACAGCGGGAGACTTTACGAGCAGTACTTC. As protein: CASSVDSGRLYEQYF.

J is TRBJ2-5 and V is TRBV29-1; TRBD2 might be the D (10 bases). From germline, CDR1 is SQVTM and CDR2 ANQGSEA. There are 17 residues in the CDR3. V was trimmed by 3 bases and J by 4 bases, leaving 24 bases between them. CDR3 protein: CSVDGTGTSEVTETQYF. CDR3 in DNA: TGCAGCGTTGACGGGACAGGGACTAGCGAGGTAACAGAGACCCAGTACTTC.

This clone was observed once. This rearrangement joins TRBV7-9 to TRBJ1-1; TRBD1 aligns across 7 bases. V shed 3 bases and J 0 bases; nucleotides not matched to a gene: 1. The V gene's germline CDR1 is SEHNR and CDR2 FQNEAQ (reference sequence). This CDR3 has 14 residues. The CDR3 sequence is CASSLGQLNTEAFF. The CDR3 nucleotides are TGTGCCAGCAGCTTGGGACAGTTGAACACTGAAGCTTTCTTT. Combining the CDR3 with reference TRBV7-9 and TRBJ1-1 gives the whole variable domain DTGVSQNPRHKITKRGQNVTFRCDPISEHNRLYWYRQTLGQGPEFLTYFQNEAQLEKSRLLSDRFSAERPKGSFSTLEIQRTEQGDSAMYLCASSLGQLNTEAFFGQGTRLTVV.

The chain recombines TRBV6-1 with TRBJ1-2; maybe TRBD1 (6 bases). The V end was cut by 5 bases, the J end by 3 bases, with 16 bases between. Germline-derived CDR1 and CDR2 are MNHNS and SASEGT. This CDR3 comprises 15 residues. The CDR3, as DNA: TGTGCCAGCAGTCCCCAGGGGCCGGGGCACTATGGCTACACCTTC. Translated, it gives CASSPQGPGHYGYTF.

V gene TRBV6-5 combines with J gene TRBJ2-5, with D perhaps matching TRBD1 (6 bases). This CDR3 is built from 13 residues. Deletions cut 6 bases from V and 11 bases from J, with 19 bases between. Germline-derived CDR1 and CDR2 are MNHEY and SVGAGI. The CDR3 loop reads CASRDSGVWEQYF. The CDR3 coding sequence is TGTGCCAGCAGAGACTCAGGGGTTTGGGAGCAGTACTTC.

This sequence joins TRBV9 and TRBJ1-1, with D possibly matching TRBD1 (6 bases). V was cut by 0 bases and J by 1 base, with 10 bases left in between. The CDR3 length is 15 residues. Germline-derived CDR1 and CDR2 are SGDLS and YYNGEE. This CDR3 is CASSVEGGRNTEAFF. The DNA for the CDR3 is TGTGCCAGCAGCGTAGAGGGGGGGAGGAACACTGAAGCTTTCTTT.

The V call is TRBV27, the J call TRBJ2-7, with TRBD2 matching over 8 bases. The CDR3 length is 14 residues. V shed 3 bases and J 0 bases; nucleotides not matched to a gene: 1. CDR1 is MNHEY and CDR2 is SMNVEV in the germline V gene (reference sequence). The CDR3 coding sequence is TGTGCCAGCAGTTTCCGGGAGGGCTCCTACGAGCAGTACTTC. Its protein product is CASSFREGSYEQYF.

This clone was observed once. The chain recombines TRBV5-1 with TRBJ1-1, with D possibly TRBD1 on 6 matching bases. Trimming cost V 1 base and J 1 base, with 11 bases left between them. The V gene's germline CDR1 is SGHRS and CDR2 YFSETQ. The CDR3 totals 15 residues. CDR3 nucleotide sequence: TGCGCCAGCAGCTTGACAGGGACGGGGAACACTGAAGCTTTCTTT. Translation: CASSLTGTGNTEAFF.

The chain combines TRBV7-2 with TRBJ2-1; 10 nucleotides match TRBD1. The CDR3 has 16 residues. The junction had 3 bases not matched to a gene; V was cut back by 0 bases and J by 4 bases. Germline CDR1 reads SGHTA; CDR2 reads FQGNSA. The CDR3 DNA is TGTGCCAGCAGCTTAGCGACAGGGGGCATGTACAATGAGCAGTTCTTC. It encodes CASSLATGGMYNEQFF.

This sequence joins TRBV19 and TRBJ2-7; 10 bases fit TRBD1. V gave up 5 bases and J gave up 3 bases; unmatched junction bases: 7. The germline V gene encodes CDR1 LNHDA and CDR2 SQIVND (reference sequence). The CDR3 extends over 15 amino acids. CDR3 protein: CASSLPGQGSYEQYF. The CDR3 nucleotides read TGTGCCAGTAGTCTACCGGGACAGGGGAGCTACGAGCAGTACTTC.

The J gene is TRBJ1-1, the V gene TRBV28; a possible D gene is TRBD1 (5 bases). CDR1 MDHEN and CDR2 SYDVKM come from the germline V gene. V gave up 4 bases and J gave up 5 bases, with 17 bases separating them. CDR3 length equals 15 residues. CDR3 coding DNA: TGTGCCAGCAGTTACTCAATGGGGGGAACAACTGAAGCTTTCTTT. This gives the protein CASSYSMGGTTEAFF.